This TCR beta chain was sequenced during a study of blood T cell repertoires in COVID-19. Turning to the study itself: Samples taken during acute and convalescent COVID-19 were collected in the United States, Italy and Spain. Nucleic acid was either cDNA or gDNA, and it came from T cells, B-cell-depleted T cells, or PBMCs.

The CDR3 covers 13 residues. Trimming at V came to 3 bases and at J to 4 bases, leaving 2 bases not matched to a gene. The germline V gene encodes CDR1 SGHTA and CDR2 FQGNSA. The assay was immunoSEQ multiplex PCR, and TCRdb's table has in-frame clones only and misses some. The data show more than 110,000 clones, roughly four fifths seen once. The sequencing input was peripheral blood. The rearrangement links TRBV7-2 to TRBJ1-2; the match to TRBD1 covers 7 bases. This TCR derives from an elderly woman with acute or convalescent COVID-19. The CDR3 loop is CASSLGDSYGYTF. Here the CDR3 DNA reads TGTGCCAGCAGCTTGGGGGACAGCTATGGCTACACCTTC.